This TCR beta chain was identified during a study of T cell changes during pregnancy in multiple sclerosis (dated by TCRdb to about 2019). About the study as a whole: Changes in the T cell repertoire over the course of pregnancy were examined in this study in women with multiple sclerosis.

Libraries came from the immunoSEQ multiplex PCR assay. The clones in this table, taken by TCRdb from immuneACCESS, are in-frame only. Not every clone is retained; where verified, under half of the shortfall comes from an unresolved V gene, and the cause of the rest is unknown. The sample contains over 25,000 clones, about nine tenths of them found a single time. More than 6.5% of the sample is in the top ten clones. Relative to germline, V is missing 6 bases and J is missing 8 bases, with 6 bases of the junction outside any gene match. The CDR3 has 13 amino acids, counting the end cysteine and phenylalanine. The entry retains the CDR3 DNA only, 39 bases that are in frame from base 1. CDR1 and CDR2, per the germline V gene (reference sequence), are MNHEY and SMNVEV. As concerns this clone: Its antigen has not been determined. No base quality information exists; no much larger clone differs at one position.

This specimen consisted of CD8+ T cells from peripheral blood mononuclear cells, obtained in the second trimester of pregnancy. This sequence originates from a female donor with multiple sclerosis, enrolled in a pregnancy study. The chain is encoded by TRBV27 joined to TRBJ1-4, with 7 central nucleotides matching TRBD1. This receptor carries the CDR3 CASSLQGTEKLFF. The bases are TGTGCCAGCAGCTTACAGGGGACGGAAAAACTGTTTTTT. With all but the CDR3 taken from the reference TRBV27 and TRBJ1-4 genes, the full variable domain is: EAQVTQNPRYLITVTGKKLTVTCSQNMNHEYMSWYRQDPGLGLRQIYYSMNVEVTDKGDVPEGYKVSRKEKRNFPLILESPSPNQTSLYFCASSLQGTEKLFFGSGTQLSVL.